A selection of T cell receptor beta chains follows, all from one sample in a study of Tregs in tolerant kidney transplant recipients. Assay used: immunoSEQ multiplex PCR; TCRdb lists only in-frame clones, some missing. This sample has some 110,000 clones, with roughly 93% found just once. Material for sequencing was CD4+ T cells from blood. The receptors here all came from a human donor in good health. Each CDR3 is given with its conserved first and last residue. The D gene is left open where the match is weak. Clone size is not always given. Where it is, it says once, few, many or a class for expanded clones.

V gene	clone size	D gene	J gene	CDR3 protein	CDR3 DNA
TRBV5-6	NA	NA	TRBJ1-1	CASSLVGLVNTEAFF	TGTGCCAGCAGCTTGGTAGGGTTGGTGAACACTGAAGCTTTCTTT
TRBV9	NA	NA	TRBJ2-3	CASSLEGGPSTDTQYF	TGTGCCAGCAGCCTCGAGGGAGGCCCTAGCACAGATACGCAGTATTTT
TRBV25-1	NA	TRBD1	TRBJ2-3	CASSEWRTGAIDTQYF	TGTGCCAGCAGTGAATGGAGGACAGGGGCGATTGATACGCAGTATTTT
TRBV5-1	NA	NA	TRBJ1-1	CASSLELTNTEAFF	TGCGCCAGCAGCTTGGAACTTACGAACACTGAAGCTTTCTTT
TRBV5-4	NA	TRBD1	TRBJ1-2	CASSPLRGQGGLGGYTF	TGTGCCAGCAGCCCGTTAAGAGGACAGGGGGGACTTGGTGGCTACACCTTC
TRBV11-3	NA	TRBD1	TRBJ1-1	CASSSQQGTEAFF	TGTGCCAGCAGCTCACAACAGGGGACTGAAGCTTTCTTT
TRBV19	NA	NA	TRBJ1-1	CASIHIQGPNTEAFF	TGTGCCAGTATCCATATACAGGGCCCGAACACTGAAGCTTTCTTT
TRBV6-1	NA	NA	TRBJ2-5	CASSGYATQYF	TGTGCCAGCAGTGGATACGCGACCCAGTACTTC
TRBV18	NA	TRBD2	TRBJ2-1	CASSPQTSGGAFPFF	TGTGCCAGCTCACCACAGACTAGCGGGGGGGCCTTCCCGTTCTTC
TRBV10-2	NA	TRBD1	TRBJ2-2	CASSPQGTGELFF	TGCGCCAGCAGCCCACAGGGGACCGGGGAGCTGTTTTTT
TRBV9	NA	TRBD2	TRBJ2-7	CASSVGPSGSSYEQYF	TGTGCCAGCAGCGTAGGGCCTAGCGGGAGCTCCTACGAGCAGTACTTC
TRBV6-5	NA	TRBD1	TRBJ2-2	CASSYEGGYTGELFF	TGTGCCAGCAGTTACGAAGGGGGCTACACCGGGGAGCTGTTTTTT
TRBV5-6	NA	TRBD2	TRBJ2-3	CASSQKRGLAASTDTQYF	TGTGCCAGCAGCCAAAAACGAGGGCTAGCGGCTAGCACAGATACGCAGTATTTT
TRBV7-9	NA	NA	TRBJ2-3	CASSFRDGTSTDTQYF	TGTGCCAGCAGCTTCCGGGACGGTACTAGCACAGATACGCAGTATTTT
TRBV6-5	NA	TRBD2	TRBJ2-3	CASRALAVSTDTQYF	TGTGCCAGCAGGGCCCTAGCGGTCAGCACAGATACGCAGTATTTT
TRBV2	NA	NA	TRBJ1-2	CASSGDGDGYTF	TGTGCCAGCAGTGGGGACGGAGATGGCTACACCTTC
TRBV15	once	NA	TRBJ2-3	CATSLGSPTDTQYF	TGTGCCACCAGCCTCGGGAGCCCCACAGATACGCAGTATTTT
TRBV29-1	once	NA	TRBJ2-5	CSAEGPQETQYF	TGCAGCGCCGAAGGGCCCCAAGAGACCCAGTACTTC
TRBV4-1	NA	NA	TRBJ2-1	CASSQAGVAYNEQFF	TGCGCCAGCAGCCAAGCCGGGGTAGCCTACAATGAGCAGTTCTTC
TRBV18	NA	TRBD1	TRBJ1-2	CASSPGTGVEDGYTF	TGTGCCAGCTCACCAGGGACAGGGGTTGAAGATGGCTACACCTTC
TRBV19	NA	NA	TRBJ2-7	CASSIGPRLQDGAYEQYF	TGTGCCAGTAGTATAGGCCCTCGCTTGCAGGACGGGGCCTACGAGCAGTACTTC
TRBV7-8	NA	TRBD2	TRBJ2-7	CASSIGTSGTYEQYF	TGTGCCAGCAGCATTGGGACTAGCGGGACCTACGAGCAGTACTTC
TRBV6-5	NA	TRBD1	TRBJ1-1	CASSYSRTGDNTEAFF	TGTGCCAGCAGTTACTCCCGGACAGGTGATAACACTGAAGCTTTCTTT
TRBV25-1	NA	NA	TRBJ2-3	CASRGIPGRNSHTQYF	TGTGCCAGCAGAGGGATCCCGGGACGGAATTCACATACGCAGTATTTT
TRBV9	NA	TRBD1	TRBJ1-4	CASSVAMLGQGNEKLFF	TGTGCCAGCAGCGTAGCCATGCTGGGACAGGGGAATGAAAAACTGTTTTTT
TRBV10-1	NA	NA	TRBJ2-1	CASSLTISNEQFF	TGCGCCAGCAGTTTGACCATATCAAATGAGCAGTTCTTC
TRBV7-7	NA	NA	TRBJ2-2	CASSWGMGLDTGELFF	TGTGCTAGCAGCTGGGGGATGGGGCTTGACACCGGGGAGCTGTTTTTT
TRBV6-5	NA	NA	TRBJ1-2	CASSSATGYYGYTF	TGTGCCAGCAGTTCAGCCACAGGCTACTATGGCTACACCTTC
TRBV11-2	NA	TRBD2	TRBJ2-7	CASSLVAGRSYEQYF	TGTGCCAGCAGCTTAGTAGCGGGACGCTCCTACGAGCAGTACTTC
TRBV5-1	NA	TRBD2	TRBJ2-3	CASSLGSGGNTDTQYF	TGCGCCAGCAGCCTCGGTAGCGGGGGGAATACAGATACGCAGTATTTT
TRBV30	once	NA	TRBJ1-3	CAWSVKTGRLSGNTIYF	TGTGCCTGGAGTGTAAAAACAGGGCGCCTTTCTGGAAACACCATATATTTT
TRBV18	NA	NA	TRBJ2-7	CASSPLGSYEQYF	TGTGCCAGCTCACCACTGGGCTCCTACGAGCAGTACTTC
TRBV30	NA	TRBD1	TRBJ2-1	CAWTGTASYNEQFF	TGTGCCTGGACAGGGACAGCCTCCTACAATGAGCAGTTCTTC
TRBV11-2	NA	NA	TRBJ2-7	CASGNAAPYEQYF	TGTGCCAGTGGTAATGCAGCGCCCTACGAGCAGTACTTC
TRBV4-2	NA	NA	TRBJ1-2	CASSHPGEVNYGYTF	TGTGCCAGCAGCCACCCAGGGGAGGTTAACTATGGCTACACCTTC